This passage covers 7 T cell receptor beta chains from one sample sequenced in a study of blood T cell repertoires in COVID-19. Clones were read by immunoSEQ multiplex PCR, and TCRdb kept only the in-frame ones, dropping some. The table shows 300,000 or so clones, with 75% to 90% occurring only once. Sequencing was carried out using peripheral blood. These receptors were taken from a woman aged 30 to 39 with COVID-19, enrolled during active disease.

The V and J genes are TRBV4-2 and TRBJ1-2; D unresolved. Trimming cost V 0 bases and J 2 bases, with 16 bases left between them. Germline-derived CDR1 and CDR2 are LGHNA and YNFKEQ. CDR3 length: 17 amino acids. The CDR3 DNA reads as TGTGCCAGCAGCCAAGATGGTTCCAGGCCCAACAACTATGGCTACACCTTC. It yields the protein CASSQDGSRPNNYGYTF.

This rearrangement joins TRBV29-1 to TRBJ1-3; D is undetermined. The CDR3 length is 12 residues. Germline V gene lookup returns CDR1 SQVTM and CDR2 ANQGSEA. The V end was cut by 7 bases, the J end by 0 bases, with 7 bases between. The CDR3, as DNA: TGCAGCGCCGTCAGCTCTGGAAACACCATATATTTT. It codes for CSAVSSGNTIYF.

This chain joins TRBV2 and TRBJ2-3; D perhaps matches TRBD1 (6 bases). Germline V lookup: CDR1 SNHLY, CDR2 FYNNEI. The CDR3 covers 14 residues. V lost 3 bases and J lost 1, with 8 bases in between. This CDR3 reads CASSERQGTDTQYF. The DNA for the CDR3 is TGTGCCAGCAGTGAGAGACAGGGCACAGATACGCAGTATTTT.

The chain combines TRBV5-1 with TRBJ2-1; D is possibly TRBD2 (6 bases). CDR3 length equals 12 residues. Looked up from germline, CDR1 is SGHRS and CDR2 is YFSETQ. V gave up 4 bases and J gave up 16 bases, with 18 bases separating them. For the CDR3, the DNA is TGCGCCAGCAGCCGCTCGGGGGAAGGAGGATTCTTC. The encoded protein is CASSRSGEGGFF.

CDR3 residues: CASSLGGRGTDTQYF. Here the CDR3 DNA reads TGTGCCAGCAGCTTGGGCGGGAGGGGCACAGATACGCAGTATTTT. V is TRBV5-4 and J is TRBJ2-3; TRBD2 matches 9 bases. The CDR3 length is 15 residues. J gave up 1 base and V 0 bases, and 0 bases lay outside the gene matches. Germline V gene sequence: CDR1 SGHNT, CDR2 YYREEE (reference sequence).

In regard to this clone: Other DNA sequences of this sample code for an identical CDR3. This chain uses TRBV5-1 with TRBJ2-1; no clear D. Germline V CDR1 and CDR2: SGHRS, YFSETQ. V shed 0 bases and J shed 7 bases, with 5 bases lying between them. CDR3 length: 12 amino acids. CDR3 bases: TGCGCCAGCAGCTTGGCCCTAAATGAGCAGTTCTTC. Amino acids: CASSLALNEQFF.

The DNA for the CDR3 is TGTGCCAGTAGTATGTTGGGGGGAAGTGGCTACACCTTC. Its translation is CASSMLGGSGYTF. This rearrangement joins TRBV19 to TRBJ1-2; D is perhaps TRBD1 (5 bases). Trimming cost V 3 bases and J 7 bases, with 12 bases left between them. Germline-derived CDR1 and CDR2 are LNHDA and SQIVND (reference sequence). The CDR3 runs to 13 residues. The variable domain in full, with the rest retrieved from reference TRBV19 and TRBJ1-2, is DGGITQSPKYLFRKEGQNVTLSCEQNLNHDAMYWYRQDPGQGLRLIYYSQIVNDFQKGDIAEGYSVSREKKESFPLTVTSAQKNPTAFYLCASSMLGGSGYTFGSGTRLTVV.